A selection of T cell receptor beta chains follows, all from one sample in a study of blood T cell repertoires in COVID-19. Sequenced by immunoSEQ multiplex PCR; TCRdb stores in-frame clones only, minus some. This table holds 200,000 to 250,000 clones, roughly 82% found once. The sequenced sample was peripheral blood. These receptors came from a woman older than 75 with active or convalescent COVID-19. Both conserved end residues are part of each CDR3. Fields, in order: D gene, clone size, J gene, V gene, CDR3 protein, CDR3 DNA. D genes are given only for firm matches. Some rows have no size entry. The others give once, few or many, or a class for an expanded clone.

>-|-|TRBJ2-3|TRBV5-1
CASSLDRGRSTDTQYF
TGCGCCAGCAGCTTGGATAGGGGCAGGTCCACAGATACGCAGTATTTT
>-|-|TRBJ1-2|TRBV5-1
CASSPTTGTNYGYTF
TGCGCCAGCAGCCCAACGACGGGGACTAACTATGGCTACACCTTC
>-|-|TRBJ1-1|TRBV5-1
CASTPAVNTEAFF
TGCGCCAGCACCCCCGCGGTTAACACTGAAGCTTTCTTT
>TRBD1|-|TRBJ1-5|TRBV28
CASRRQGGSNQPQHF
TGTGCCAGCAGAAGACAGGGTGGCAGCAATCAGCCCCAGCATTTT
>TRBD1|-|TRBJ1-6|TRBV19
CASSIGGGGGRHNSPLHF
TGTGCCAGTAGTATAGGAGGGGGCGGAGGACGGCACAATTCACCCCTCCACTTT
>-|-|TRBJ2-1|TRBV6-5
CASRTSGAYNEQFF
TGTGCCAGCAGAACTTCGGGGGCCTACAATGAGCAGTTCTTC
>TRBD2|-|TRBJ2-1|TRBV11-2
CASSSDLLALYNEQFF
TGTGCCAGCAGCTCGGACCTACTAGCGCTCTACAATGAGCAGTTCTTC
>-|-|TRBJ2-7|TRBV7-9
CASSLDRSPREQYF
TGTGCCAGCAGCTTAGACAGGTCCCCTCGGGAGCAGTACTTC
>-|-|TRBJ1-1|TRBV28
CATTLGGTEAFF
TGTGCCACTACCCTCGGTGGCACTGAAGCTTTCTTT
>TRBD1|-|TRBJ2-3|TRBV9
CASTGDRYTTDTQYF
TGTGCCAGCACCGGGGACAGGTATACGACAGATACGCAGTATTTT
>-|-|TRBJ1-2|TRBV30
CAWSLGVNYGYTF
TGTGCCTGGAGTCTAGGGGTTAACTATGGCTACACCTTC
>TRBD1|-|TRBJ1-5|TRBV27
CASSPGGWDALPQHF
TGTGCCAGCAGTCCAGGGGGCTGGGACGCATTGCCCCAGCATTTT
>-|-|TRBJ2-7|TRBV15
CATSRDWGVYEQYF
TGTGCCACCAGCAGAGATTGGGGAGTCTACGAGCAGTACTTC
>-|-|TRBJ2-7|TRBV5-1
CASSQGDSPLPYEQYF
TGCGCCAGCAGCCAAGGAGACAGCCCGCTCCCCTACGAGCAGTACTTC
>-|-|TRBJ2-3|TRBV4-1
CASSQGGAGGGTDTQYF
TGCGCCAGCAGCCAAGGGGGTGCGGGCGGGGGCACAGATACGCAGTATTTT
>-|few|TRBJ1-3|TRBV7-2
CASSLGSGSGNTIYF
TGTGCCAGCAGCTTAGGGTCAGGGTCTGGAAACACCATATATTTT
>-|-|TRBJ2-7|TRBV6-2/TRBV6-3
CASSYSVRTNLYEQYF
TGTGCCAGCAGTTACTCGGTCAGGACAAATCTCTACGAGCAGTACTTC
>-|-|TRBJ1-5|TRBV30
CAWSVPGMHLPQHF
TGTGCCTGGAGTGTACCAGGGATGCATCTTCCCCAGCATTTT
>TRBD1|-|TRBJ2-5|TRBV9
CASSTGTEETQYF
TGTGCCAGCAGCACCGGGACAGAGGAGACCCAGTACTTC
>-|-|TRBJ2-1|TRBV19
CASSTGLLGGNNEQFF
TGTGCCAGTAGTACGGGTCTCCTCGGGGGTAACAATGAGCAGTTCTTC
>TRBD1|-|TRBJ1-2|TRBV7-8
CASSLAGTALGYTF
TGTGCCAGCAGCTTAGCCGGGACAGCGTTGGGCTACACCTTC
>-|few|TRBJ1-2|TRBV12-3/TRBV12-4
CASSPMGARGYTF
TGTGCCAGCTCCCCGATGGGGGCCCGAGGCTACACCTTC
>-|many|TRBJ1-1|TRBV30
CAYELFLNTEAFF
TGTGCCTACGAGCTGTTTTTGAACACTGAAGCTTTCTTT
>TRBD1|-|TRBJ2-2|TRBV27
CASRRTGGTGELFF
TGTGCCAGCAGGCGGACAGGGGGCACCGGGGAGCTGTTTTTT